A single sample gave rise to the 15 T cell receptor beta chains below, sequenced in a study of T cell repertoires in cytomegalovirus infection. A single record per CDR3 protein comes from TCRdb applying MiXCR to the reads. Among 500,000 to 600,000 distinct CDR3 sequences, about 17% were seen once, and the ten largest hold more than 20%. The material sequenced was CD8+ T cells from PBMCs. These receptors all stem from a human donor in good health (CMV status not recorded). Some clones in this sample may be carry-over from other donors' samples.

This clonotype was observed at least ten times. V gene TRBV12-3 or TRBV12-4 combines with J gene TRBJ1-1; possibly TRBD1 for D (6 bases). V was shortened by 10 bases and J by 10 bases, with 19 bases between the two germline ends. The CDR3 length is 12 residues. The chain's CDR3 is CAISGVEEGAFF. The CDR3 DNA follows: TGTGCCATCTCAGGGGTTGAGGAGGGAGCTTTCTTT.

This clonotype has a handful of counts. The gene calls are TRBV4-1 and TRBJ2-7; D call uncertain. This CDR3 is 15 amino acids long. V was trimmed by 2 bases and J by 2 bases, leaving 13 bases between them. Germline V CDR1 and CDR2: MGHRA, YSYEKL. The CDR3 DNA follows: TGCGCCAGCAGCCAATTTCACCCCCATACCTACGAGCAGTACTTC. Protein product: CASSQFHPHTYEQYF.

V is TRBV25-1 and J is TRBJ1-2; 11 nucleotides match TRBD1. There are 14 residues in the CDR3. Germline values: CDR1 MGHDK, CDR2 SYGVNS. Trimming removed 6 bases from V and 7 bases from J; junction bases left unmatched: 7. The chain's CDR3 is CASRAGTGGGGYTF. For the CDR3, the DNA is TGTGCCAGCAGAGCCGGGACAGGGGGTGGTGGCTACACCTTC.

The sample holds many counts of this clonotype. This rearrangement joins TRBV7-9 to TRBJ1-1; D call uncertain. The CDR3 covers 15 residues. Trimming shortened V by 1 base and J by 0 bases, and 9 bases separated the two germline ends. Germline CDR1 is SEHNR and CDR2 is FQNEAQ (reference sequence). The CDR3 region is CASSLEVSMNTEAFF. DNA of the CDR3: TGTGCCAGCAGCTTAGAGGTTTCGATGAACACTGAAGCTTTCTTT.

This clonotype was counted at least ten times. This chain uses TRBV12-3 or TRBV12-4 with TRBJ1-2, with D hard to call. The CDR3 runs to 14 residues. The V gene lost 6 bases and the J gene lost 3 bases, with 14 bases spanning the gap. This CDR3 reads CASSHTITHYGYTF. The CDR3 nucleotides read TGTGCCAGCAGCCACACCATAACTCACTATGGCTACACCTTC.

The table lists this clonotype with a count of one. A read error may explain this, as a much larger clone is one base away. The missing conserved phenylalanine or tryptophan at the end of this CDR3 makes a read error likely. The chain combines TRBV2 with TRBJ2-1, with 11 bases matching TRBD2. Unmatched junction bases numbered 8, after V lost 6 bases and J lost 7 bases. The CDR3 sequence is 15 residues long. Germline loops: CDR1 SNHLY, CDR2 FYNNEI. DNA for the CDR3: TGTGCCAGCAGCCCACCTAGCGGGAGGCCTAATGAGCAGTTCTAC. Translating it yields CASSPPSGRPNEQFY.

This clonotype was detected many times. This chain joins TRBV15 and TRBJ1-4; D not resolved. V dropped 3 bases and J dropped 8 bases, with 22 bases sitting between them. Looked up from germline, CDR1 is LNHNV and CDR2 is YYDKDF (reference sequence). There are 17 residues in the CDR3. This CDR3 reads CATSSPLSQTFGEKLFF. The CDR3, as DNA: TGTGCCACCAGCAGTCCTTTAAGCCAGACCTTCGGGGAAAAACTGTTTTTT.

This clonotype was counted many times. The chain combines TRBV28 with TRBJ2-2, with D perhaps matching TRBD2 (6 bases). With 5 bases removed from V and 1 base from J, the gap between germline ends came to 17 bases. Germline V CDR1 and CDR2: MDHEN, SYDVKM. The CDR3 loop spans 17 amino acids. CDR3 loop: CASSRHPGTLNTGELFF. The CDR3 DNA reads TGTGCCAGCAGTCGTCATCCTGGGACTCTGAACACCGGGGAGCTGTTTTTT.

This chain uses TRBV27 with TRBJ2-7; 9 nucleotides line up with TRBD2. The CDR3 runs 15 residues. Germline lookup yields CDR1 MNHEY and CDR2 SMNVEV (reference sequence). Losses at the gene ends were 2 bases for V and 5 bases for J; bases not matched to a gene: 7. CDR3 protein: CASSLGGREYDEQYF. The CDR3 region has the DNA TGTGCCAGCAGTTTAGGCGGGAGGGAATACGACGAGCAGTACTTC.

There are a few counts of this clonotype. The gene calls are TRBV6-5 and TRBJ2-7; D ambiguous. The V gene's germline CDR1 is MNHEY and CDR2 SVGAGI. The CDR3 is made up of 16 amino acids. The V end lost 0 bases, the J end lost 3 bases, and 15 bases lay between the germline ends. The CDR3 DNA sequence: TGTGCCAGCAGTTACTCGACTGGGGAATGGGGCTACGAGCAGTACTTC. Amino acids: CASSYSTGEWGYEQYF.

This clonotype was detected only a few times. V gene TRBV27 combines with J gene TRBJ2-7; D is possibly TRBD1 (5 bases). There are 15 residues in the CDR3. From germline, CDR1 is MNHEY and CDR2 SMNVEV (reference sequence). V shed 1 base and J shed 0 bases, with 10 bases lying between them. CDR3 sequence (DNA): TGTGCCAGCAGTTTATACGCAGGGCCCTCCTACGAGCAGTACTTC. The encoded protein is CASSLYAGPSYEQYF.

About this clonotype itself: A read error may produce the germline difference seen at one junction end. The chain employs TRBV2 and TRBJ2-7, with 10 bases aligning to TRBD1. From germline, CDR1 is SNHLY and CDR2 FYNNEI. The CDR3 totals 14 residues. In DNA, the CDR3 is TGTGCCAGCAGTAAAACGACAGGGGGCTACGAGCCGTACTTC. Translating gives CASSKTTGGYEPYF.

This clonotype was counted many times. DNA for the CDR3: TGTGCCATCAGTGAGTCCGGGACAGGGTTCTACGAGCAGTACTTC. It encodes CAISESGTGFYEQYF. This chain joins TRBV10-3 and TRBJ2-7, with TRBD1 matching 9 bases. This CDR3 comprises 15 residues. The V gene end was trimmed by 0 bases and the J gene end by 3 bases; junction bases not matched to a gene: 3. CDR1 ENHRY and CDR2 SYGVKD come from the germline V gene.

Only a few counts were recorded for this clonotype. The chain combines TRBV6-5 with TRBJ1-6; 7 bases are shared with TRBD1. This CDR3 is 13 amino acids long. Germline CDR1 MNHEY, CDR2 SVGAGI. V gave up 9 bases and J gave up 5 bases; unmatched junction bases: 4. This CDR3 reads CASTGDDNSPLHF. DNA for the CDR3: TGTGCCAGTACAGGGGACGATAATTCACCCCTCCACTTT.

The genes are TRBV10-2 and TRBJ2-5; 11 nucleotides agree with TRBD2. This CDR3 is 15 amino acids long. Germline V gene lookup returns CDR1 WSHSY and CDR2 SAAADI. Losses at the gene ends were 7 bases for V and 5 bases for J; bases not matched to a gene: 9. The CDR3 loop is CASNIAGGPWETQYF. The CDR3 DNA sequence: TGCGCCAGCAACATAGCGGGGGGGCCGTGGGAGACCCAGTACTTC.